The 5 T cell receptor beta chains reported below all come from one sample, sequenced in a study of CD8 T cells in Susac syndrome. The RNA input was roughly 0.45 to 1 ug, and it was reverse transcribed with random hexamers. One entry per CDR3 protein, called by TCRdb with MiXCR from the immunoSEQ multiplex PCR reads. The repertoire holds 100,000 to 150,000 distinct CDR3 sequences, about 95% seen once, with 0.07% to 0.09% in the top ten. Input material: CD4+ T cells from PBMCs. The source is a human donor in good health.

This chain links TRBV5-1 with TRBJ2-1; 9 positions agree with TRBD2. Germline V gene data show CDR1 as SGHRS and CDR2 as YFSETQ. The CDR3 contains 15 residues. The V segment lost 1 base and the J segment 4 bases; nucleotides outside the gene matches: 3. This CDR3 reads CASSLSSGRYNEQFF. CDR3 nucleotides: TGCGCCAGCAGCTTGTCCAGCGGGAGGTACAATGAGCAGTTCTTC. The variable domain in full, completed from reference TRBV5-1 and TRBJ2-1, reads KAGVTQTPRYLIKTRGQQVTLSCSPISGHRSVSWYQQTPGQGLQFLFEYFSETQRNKGNFPGRFSGRQFSNSRSEMNVSTLELGDSALYLCASSLSSGRYNEQFFGPGTRLTVL.

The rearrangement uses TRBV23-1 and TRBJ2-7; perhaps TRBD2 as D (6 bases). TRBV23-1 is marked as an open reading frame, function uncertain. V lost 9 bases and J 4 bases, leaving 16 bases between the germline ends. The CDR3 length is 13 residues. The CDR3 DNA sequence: TGCGCCAGACAGGCGGGGCCCACGTACGAGCAGTACTTC. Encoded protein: CARQAGPTYEQYF.

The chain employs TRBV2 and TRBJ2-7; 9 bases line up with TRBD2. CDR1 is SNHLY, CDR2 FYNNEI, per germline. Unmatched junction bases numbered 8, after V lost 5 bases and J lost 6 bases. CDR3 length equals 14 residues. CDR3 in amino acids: CASSPGLANIEQYF. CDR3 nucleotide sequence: TGTGCCAGCAGTCCCGGACTAGCGAATATCGAGCAGTACTTC.

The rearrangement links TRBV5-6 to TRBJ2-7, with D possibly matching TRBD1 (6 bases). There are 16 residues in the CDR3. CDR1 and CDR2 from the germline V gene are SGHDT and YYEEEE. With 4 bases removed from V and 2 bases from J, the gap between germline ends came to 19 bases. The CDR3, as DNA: TGTGCCAGCAGCCCTCCCGGGACACTCAGCCCCTACGAGCAGTACTTC. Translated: CASSPPGTLSPYEQYF. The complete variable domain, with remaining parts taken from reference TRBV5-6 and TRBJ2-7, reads DAGVTQSPTHLIKTRGQQVTLRCSPKSGHDTVSWYQQALGQGPQFIFQYYEEEERQRGNFPDRFSGHQFPNYSSELNVNALLLGDSALYLCASSPPGTLSPYEQYFGPGTRLTVT.

The CDR3 nucleotides are TGCGCCAGCAGCAGACGGACGGTTAGCTCCTACAATGAGCAGTTCTTC. Translated: CASSRRTVSSYNEQFF. The J gene is TRBJ2-1, the V gene TRBV5-1; D call uncertain. The germline V gene encodes CDR1 SGHRS and CDR2 YFSETQ. Trimming took off 4 bases at V and 0 bases at J, with 14 bases between the two ends. The CDR3 is 16 residues long.